Presented here are 29 T cell receptor beta chains from one specimen sequenced in a study of regulatory T cells in long-lasting Graves disease. Time point reported: newly diagnosed GD, antithyroid drugs for less than 3 months. TCR sequences were obtained from RNA taken from PBMCs. Combining iRepertoire HTBI primers with Arm-PCR of CDR3 regions, the authors built TCR beta libraries. Each CDR3 protein gets one entry after TCRdb re-called the multiplex PCR reads with MiXCR. The sample includes about 620,000 distinct CDR3 sequences, roughly 15% of them seen just once. In addition, the sample was reused for a study of T cells in Graves' hyperthyroidism and ophthalmopathy.

This specimen consisted of peripheral blood mononuclear cells (PBMCs), obtained at new diagnosis, from a patient treated with antithyroid drugs. The receptor source for this set is a woman aged 25 to 45 with Graves disease.

The chain uses TRBV7-6 and TRBJ2-7; 9 bases fit TRBD2. Germline CDR1 and CDR2: SGHVS and FNYEAQ. The length of the CDR3 is 15 residues. Trimming cost V 4 bases and J 3 bases; bases outside gene matches: 7. The CDR3 coding sequence is TGTGCCAGCAGCTCGAATAGCGGGAGTTTCTACGAGCAGTACTTC. This sequence encodes CASSSNSGSFYEQYF.

This chain uses TRBV14 with TRBJ2-6, with D unresolved. Germline CDR1 and CDR2: SGHDN and FVKESK. This CDR3 spans 17 amino acids. V was pared by 4 bases and J by 1 base, with 14 bases between. This chain's CDR3 is CASSRQTGRSGANVLTF. Here the CDR3 DNA reads TGTGCCAGCAGCCGCCAGACGGGTAGATCTGGGGCCAACGTCCTGACTTTC.

V and J are TRBV24-1 and TRBJ1-1, with TRBD1 as a possible D gene (5 bases). In germline, CDR1 is KGHDR, CDR2 SFDVKD. V was shortened by 9 bases and J by 3 bases, with 13 bases between the two germline ends. The CDR3 totals 13 residues. CDR3 amino acids: CATSRGAHTEAFF. The CDR3 DNA reads TGTGCCACCTCTAGAGGGGCCCACACTGAAGCTTTCTTT.

This clonotype occurred a few times. The gene calls are TRBV28 and TRBJ1-1; unclear D gene. Germline V gene sequence: CDR1 MDHEN, CDR2 SYDVKM. V dropped 8 bases and J dropped 2 bases, with 15 bases sitting between them. The CDR3 extends over 14 amino acids. CDR3 sequence reads: CASVGGGLNTEAFF. The CDR3 DNA reads as TGTGCCAGCGTAGGAGGAGGGTTAAACACTGAAGCTTTCTTT.

V and J are TRBV15 and TRBJ1-2; TRBD1 aligns across 7 bases. Germline V gene data show CDR1 as LNHNV and CDR2 as YYDKDF (reference sequence). J gave up 8 bases and V 2 bases, and 2 bases lay outside the gene matches. The CDR3 is made up of 12 amino acids. CDR3 DNA sequence: TGTGCCACCAGCAGATCAGGGGGAGGCTACACCTTC. Translation: CATSRSGGGYTF.

The chain couples TRBV28 to TRBJ1-5, with 9 bases that match TRBD1. V lost 6 bases and J lost 0; bases outside the gene matches: 6. There are 16 residues in the CDR3. Germline CDR1 is MDHEN and CDR2 is SYDVKM. The CDR3 sequence: CASSAGTGNSNQPQHF. The CDR3 DNA follows: TGTGCCAGCAGCGCCGGGACAGGGAATAGCAATCAGCCCCAGCATTTT.

The chain recombines TRBV28 with TRBJ1-1, with D possibly matching TRBD1 (5 bases). Trimming stripped 2 bases from V and 12 bases from J, with 13 bases between. The CDR3 is 12 amino acids. CDR1 is MDHEN and CDR2 is SYDVKM in the germline V gene. The CDR3 protein is CASSLLPGMTFF. CDR3 in DNA: TGTGCCAGCAGTTTACTCCCAGGGATGACTTTCTTT.

This clonotype was seen many times. V is TRBV16 and J is TRBJ1-4, with D perhaps matching TRBD1 (6 bases). CDR1 and CDR2 from the germline V gene are KGHSY and FQNENV. V was clipped by 0 bases and J by 8 bases, with 10 bases between them. The CDR3 runs 14 residues. The CDR3 loop reads CASSQSRGAEKLFF. The CDR3, as DNA: TGTGCCAGCAGCCAATCCAGGGGCGCAGAAAAACTGTTTTTT.

This clonotype appeared a few times. The CDR3 DNA reads TGTGCCAGCAGCCAGGCAGGGGAGGGCAATGAGCAGTTCTTC. This codes for CASSQAGEGNEQFF. This chain links TRBV14 with TRBJ2-1; TRBD2 is a possible D gene (7 bases). The CDR3 length is 14 residues. CDR1 is SGHDN, CDR2 FVKESK, per germline. The V end was cut by 3 bases, the J end by 6 bases, with 12 bases between.

At least ten counts were recorded for this clonotype. V is TRBV7-2 and J is TRBJ2-1, with 9 bases identical to TRBD2. Germline-derived CDR1 and CDR2 are SGHTA and FQGNSA. The length of the CDR3 is 12 residues. The V segment lost 5 bases and the J segment 8 bases; nucleotides outside the gene matches: 1. CDR3 sequence (DNA): TGTGCCAGCAGCCGCGGGGGGGATGAGCAGTTCTTC. Translated: CASSRGGDEQFF.

The sample holds many counts of this clonotype. This chain connects TRBV29-1 to TRBJ1-5, with D uncertain. Trimming left V 4 bases short and J 3 bases short, with 10 bases between. This CDR3 has 13 residues. Looked up from germline, CDR1 is SQVTM and CDR2 is ANQGSEA. CDR3 DNA sequence: TGCAGCGTTGCGAATGCGGACAATCAGCCCCAGCATTTT. It translates to CSVANADNQPQHF.

This clonotype has only a few counts. J is TRBJ2-3 and V is TRBV6-2 or TRBV6-3; 8 bases align to TRBD2. The CDR3 loop spans 18 amino acids. V lost 8 bases to trimming and J lost 5 bases; unmatched junction nucleotides: 21. Germline V gives CDR1 MNHEY, CDR2 SVGEGT. DNA of the CDR3: TGTGCCAGCTCCTTACGGATGGGGTCTAGCGGGTCAGGAGATACGCAGTATTTT. Its translation: CASSLRMGSSGSGDTQYF.

The CDR3 coding sequence is TGTGCCATCAGTGAGCAAGAAGACCTCGAGCAGTACTTC. This sequence encodes CAISEQEDLEQYF. The J gene is TRBJ2-7, the V gene TRBV10-3; D gene uncertain. Germline CDR1 and CDR2: ENHRY and SYGVKD. The CDR3 covers 13 residues. Trimming removed 2 bases from V and 6 bases from J, with 11 bases in between.

This clonotype was observed a few times. The genes are TRBV5-4 and TRBJ1-2, with D possibly TRBD1 on 5 matching bases. There are 15 residues in the CDR3. CDR1 is SGHNT, CDR2 YYREEE, per germline (reference sequence). The V gene lost 2 bases and the J gene lost 3 bases, with 14 bases spanning the gap. The CDR3 nucleotides read TGTGCCAGCAGCTTTTACGTCCAGGGAGACTATGGCTACACCTTC. This translates into CASSFYVQGDYGYTF.

DNA of the CDR3: TGTGCCAGCAGTTTACAGGGATACCCCCACAATGAGCAGTTCTTC. This gives the protein CASSLQGYPHNEQFF. The chain combines TRBV28 with TRBJ2-1; perhaps TRBD1 as D (5 bases). Per germline, CDR1 MDHEN and CDR2 SYDVKM. CDR3 size: 15 residues. The V end was cut by 2 bases, the J end by 5 bases, with 13 bases between.

This clonotype came up many times. The rearrangement links TRBV7-2 to TRBJ2-1; possibly TRBD1 or TRBD2 for D (5 bases each). The CDR3 is made up of 16 amino acids. The V and J ends lost 5 bases and 2 bases respectively, with 16 bases between them. The germline V gene encodes CDR1 SGHTA and CDR2 FQGNSA. The CDR3 loop reads CASSIDRDGPYNEQFF. CDR3 nucleotide sequence: TGTGCCAGCAGCATTGACCGGGACGGGCCCTACAATGAGCAGTTCTTC.

Many counts were recorded for this clonotype. The chain uses TRBV30 and TRBJ2-1, with D unresolved. The length of the CDR3 is 13 residues. With 3 bases removed from V and 2 bases from J, the gap between germline ends came to 8 bases. Per the germline V gene, CDR1 is GTSNPN and CDR2 is SVGIG (reference sequence). The CDR3 is CAWSTQTYNEQFF. The CDR3 DNA sequence: TGTGCCTGGAGCACTCAGACCTACAATGAGCAGTTCTTC.

There are a few counts of this clonotype. The chain is built from TRBV10-2 and TRBJ2-3; 7 bases align to TRBD2. CDR1 is WSHSY, CDR2 SAAADI, per germline. V was clipped by 8 bases and J by 2 bases; unmatched bases: 10. The CDR3 spans 15 residues. CDR3 protein: CASQRASGTTDTQYF. Written as DNA, the CDR3 is TGCGCCAGCCAAAGGGCTAGCGGAACCACAGATACGCAGTATTTT.

The table lists this clonotype with a few counts. The chain has TRBV20-1 and TRBJ2-1; no clear D gene. The V end was cut by 5 bases, the J end by 3 bases, with 5 bases between. The CDR3 is made up of 11 amino acids. Germline V gives CDR1 DFQATT, CDR2 SNEGSKA (reference sequence). The CDR3 is CSALDYNEQFF. Here the CDR3 DNA reads TGCAGTGCTTTAGACTACAATGAGCAGTTCTTC.

This clonotype has only a few counts. The chain couples TRBV3-1 to TRBJ2-7; D gene ambiguous. Germline V gene sequence: CDR1 LGHDT, CDR2 YNNKEL (reference sequence). This CDR3 spans 16 amino acids. V lost 3 bases, J lost 0 bases, and 15 bases lay in between. This CDR3 is CASSQHREASSYEQYF. Written as DNA, the CDR3 is TGTGCCAGCAGCCAGCACCGTGAGGCCAGCTCCTACGAGCAGTACTTC.

In its sample, this clonotype was seen many times. This chain links TRBV12-3 or TRBV12-4 with TRBJ2-7; no clear D. The CDR3 is made up of 15 amino acids. Trimming took off 2 bases at V and 6 bases at J, with 17 bases between the two ends. Here the CDR3 reads CASSLTALRSGEQYF. CDR3 bases: TGTGCCAGCAGTTTAACGGCCCTACGAAGTGGCGAGCAGTACTTC.

Notes on this clonotype: Here the CDR3 omits its conserved ending phenylalanine or tryptophan, so a read error is the likely source. The chain links TRBV28 to TRBJ1-2, with D unresolved. Germline assignment: CDR1 MDHEN and CDR2 SYDVKM. The V and J ends lost 1 base and 4 bases respectively, with 4 bases between them. The CDR3 extends over 12 amino acids. The chain's CDR3 is CASSLLIYGYTS. CDR3 DNA: TGTGCCAGCAGTTTATTAATCTATGGCTACACCTCC.

The chain has TRBV30 and TRBJ1-1; unclear D gene. The CDR3 contains 14 residues. In germline, CDR1 is GTSNPN, CDR2 SVGIG (reference sequence). Trimming removed 6 bases from V and 4 bases from J, with 18 bases in between. Here the CDR3 reads CACCVSSRSTEAFF. CDR3 DNA sequence: TGTGCCTGTTGTGTGTCCTCCCGGAGCACTGAAGCTTTCTTT.

This clonotype was detected only once. This chain uses TRBV20-1 with TRBJ2-1, with D maybe TRBD1 (6 bases). Germline V gene data show CDR1 as DFQATT and CDR2 as SNEGSKA (reference sequence). The CDR3 contains 13 residues. V gave up 0 bases and J gave up 10 bases, with 13 bases separating them. The CDR3 DNA is TGCAGTGCTAGAGATCGGTCGGGACACGAGCAGTTCTTC. Protein product: CSARDRSGHEQFF.

As regards this clonotype: The junction and the germline gene differ at one end; a read error may be behind it. The chain couples TRBV7-3 to TRBJ2-1, with 8 bases lining up with TRBD2. Germline CDR1 SGHTA, CDR2 FQGTGA. The CDR3 has 15 amino acids. CDR3 in amino acids: CASSLSGLDNNGQFF. The CDR3 DNA is TGTGCCAGCAGCTTATCGGGACTAGATAACAATGGGCAGTTCTTC.

The chain is built from TRBV28 and TRBJ2-2; D gene uncertain. Germline CDR1 reads MDHEN; CDR2 reads SYDVKM. Trimming removed 7 bases from V and 3 bases from J, with 15 bases in between. The CDR3 is 15 residues long. The DNA of the CDR3 is TGTGCCAGCACCCCAACCAGGTCGGACACCGGGGAGCTGTTTTTT. Residues: CASTPTRSDTGELFF.

Note on this clonotype: The junction and the germline gene differ at one end; a read error may be behind it. The chain links TRBV10-3 to TRBJ2-7, with D possibly matching TRBD1 (5 bases). CDR3 size: 14 residues. Germline CDR1 is ENHRY and CDR2 is SYGVKD. The CDR3 spells CAISELPRGYEQHF. The CDR3 bases are TGTGCCATCAGTGAGCTACCTAGGGGCTACGAGCAGCACTTC.

The gene calls are TRBV19 and TRBJ2-2; D is perhaps TRBD2 (5 bases). The CDR3 has 14 amino acids. Germline-derived CDR1 and CDR2 are LNHDA and SQIVND (reference sequence). Trimming pared 3 bases from V and 6 bases from J, leaving 11 bases between. The CDR3 protein is CASSILPGSGELFF. For the CDR3, the DNA is TGTGCCAGTAGTATTCTTCCGGGATCCGGGGAGCTGTTTTTT. The full variable domain, with the rest looked up from reference TRBV19 and TRBJ2-2, is DGGITQSPKYLFRKEGQNVTLSCEQNLNHDAMYWYRQDPGQGLRLIYYSQIVNDFQKGDIAEGYSVSREKKESFPLTVTSAQKNPTAFYLCASSILPGSGELFFGEGSRLTVL.

This clonotype occurred many times. The CDR3 is CASSMLQGHIYGYTF. The CDR3 coding sequence is TGTGCCAGCAGCATGCTCCAGGGGCACATCTATGGCTACACCTTC. V and J are TRBV7-2 and TRBJ1-2, with D perhaps TRBD1 (6 bases). The CDR3 runs to 15 residues. The V gene's germline CDR1 is SGHTA and CDR2 FQGNSA. V lost 5 bases and J lost 4, with 17 bases in between.